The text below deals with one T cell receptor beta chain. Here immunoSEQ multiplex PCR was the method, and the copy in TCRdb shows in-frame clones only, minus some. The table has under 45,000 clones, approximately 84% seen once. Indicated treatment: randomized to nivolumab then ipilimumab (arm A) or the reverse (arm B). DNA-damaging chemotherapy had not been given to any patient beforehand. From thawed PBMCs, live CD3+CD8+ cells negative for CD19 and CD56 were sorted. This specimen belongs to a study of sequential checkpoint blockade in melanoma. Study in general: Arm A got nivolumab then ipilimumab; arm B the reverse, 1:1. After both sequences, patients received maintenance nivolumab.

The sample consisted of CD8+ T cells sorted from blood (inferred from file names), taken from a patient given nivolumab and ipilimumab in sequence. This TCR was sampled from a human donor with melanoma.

CDR3 bases: TGTGCCAGCAGCGTAGACCCCGGGGGGTGGACTAATGAAAAACTGTTTTTT. It specifies CASSVDPGGWTNEKLFF. The V call is TRBV9, the J call TRBJ1-4, with D possibly being TRBD1 (5 bases). Trimming took off 0 bases at V and 2 bases at J, with 14 bases between the two ends. Germline V gives CDR1 SGDLS, CDR2 YYNGEE. The CDR3 has 17 residues.